The clone carrying this T cell receptor (beta chain) was observed a few times. Its target is unknown. This entry is derived from a study of PD-1 blockade in mismatch repair-deficient tumors. Study overall: Patients had roughly twelve mismatch repair-deficient cancer types, all previously treated and progressing.

The repertoire was sequenced with immunoSEQ multiplex PCR; TCRdb's copy has only in-frame clones and lacks some. The sample has 120,000 or so clones, roughly 86% seen once. General study results and limits: Tumor-resident clones, often absent from pretreatment blood, expanded after pembrolizumab and then contracted.

The V gene's germline CDR1 is MNHEY and CDR2 SVGAGI. Deletions cut 6 bases from V and 0 bases from J, with 11 bases between. The CDR3 totals 14 residues. This sequence joins TRBV6-5 and TRBJ1-1; possibly TRBD1 for D (5 bases). This clonotype was obtained from an adult with mismatch repair-deficient cancer. The sample was peripheral blood, taken approximately 71 weeks after starting pembrolizumab. The CDR3 DNA reads as TGTGCCAGCAGAATGACAGAAATGAACACTGAAGCTTTCTTT. This encodes CASRMTEMNTEAFF.